This TCR beta chain comes out of a study of blood T cell repertoires in COVID-19. Study overall: Acute and convalescent COVID-19 specimens originated in the United States, Italy and Spain. T cells, B-cell-depleted T cells, or PBMCs provided the cDNA or gDNA that served as material.

Authors' analysis steps: The assay estimated nucleated cells by amplifying reference gene primers. Method: immunoSEQ multiplex PCR; TCRdb's copy keeps in-frame clones and lacks some. V, J and clone size are taken as reported in that table, and D and trimming were inferred from the DNA itself. The data hold approximately 75,000 clones, with roughly 88% observed a single time. The ends were cut back, 1 base at V and 8 bases at J, with 5 bases in the middle. CDR3 length: 11 amino acids. Germline V lookup: CDR1 SEHNR, CDR2 FQNEAQ (reference sequence). The clonotype originates from a man in his fifties with acute or convalescent COVID-19. Input material: peripheral blood. The chain couples TRBV7-9 to TRBJ1-2; D not certain. The CDR3 loop reads CASSLERGYTF. CDR3 nucleotide sequence: TGTGCCAGCAGCTTAGAGCGCGGCTACACCTTC.